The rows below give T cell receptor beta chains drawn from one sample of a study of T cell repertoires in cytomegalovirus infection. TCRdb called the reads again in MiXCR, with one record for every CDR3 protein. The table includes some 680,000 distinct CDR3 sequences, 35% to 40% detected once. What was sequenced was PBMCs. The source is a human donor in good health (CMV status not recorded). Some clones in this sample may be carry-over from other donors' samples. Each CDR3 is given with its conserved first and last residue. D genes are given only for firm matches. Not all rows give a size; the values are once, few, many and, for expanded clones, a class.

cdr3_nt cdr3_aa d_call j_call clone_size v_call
TGTGCCAGCATAAGGAGAATTAGCAATCAGCCCCAGCATTTT CASIRRISNQPQHF NA TRBJ1-5 NA TRBV28
TGTGCCAGTACCCCGGACAGGGGGCAATCACCCCTCCACTTT CASTPDRGQSPLHF TRBD1 TRBJ1-6 few TRBV19
TGTGCCAGTAGTGCCCGGGACAGACGTTCTGAAGCTTTCTTT CASSARDRRSEAFF TRBD1 TRBJ1-1 few TRBV19
TGTGCCAGCAGCTTACGGACTAGCGGGAGAAACGAGCAGTACTTC CASSLRTSGRNEQYF TRBD2 TRBJ2-7 few TRBV7-2
TGTGCCAGCAGTCCATGGACTCCGCATCGGGGGAAGCCCCAGCATTTT CASSPWTPHRGKPQHF NA TRBJ1-5 few TRBV28
TGTGCCAGCAGCCTGCAGGGGGCCGGCGGGGGAAACACCATATATTTT CASSLQGAGGGNTIYF TRBD1 TRBJ1-3 few TRBV28
TGTGCCAGCAGAGAAGAATACAGAGAATTGAACACTGAAGCTTTCTTT CASREEYRELNTEAFF NA TRBJ1-1 NA TRBV6-1
TGTGCCAGCAGTTTTGAGTGGATCTACACCGGGGAGCTGTTTTTT CASSFEWIYTGELFF NA TRBJ2-2 NA TRBV6-2/TRBV6-3
TGCAGTGCCGCGGTGTGGACCCGGGGTTCCTACGAGCAGTACTTC CSAAVWTRGSYEQYF NA TRBJ2-7 NA TRBV20-1
TGCGCCAGCAGCAGACAGGGGGGAGTAGAGACCCAGTACTTC CASSRQGGVETQYF TRBD1 TRBJ2-5 NA TRBV5-1
TGTGCCAGCAGCCAAGACTCGGGGACAGGGTACAATGAGCAGTTCTTC CASSQDSGTGYNEQFF TRBD1 TRBJ2-1 NA TRBV3-1
TGTGCCAGCAGCTTAGAGCGGGTTGGATATGGCTACACCTTC CASSLERVGYGYTF NA TRBJ1-2 NA TRBV7-6
TGTGCCAGCAGCTCTAGCAGCTACTCTGGAAACACCATATATTTT CASSSSSYSGNTIYF NA TRBJ1-3 many TRBV7-6
TGTGCCAGCTCACCTAAGGGTGGTGGCACTGAAGCTTTCTTT CASSPKGGGTEAFF NA TRBJ1-1 NA TRBV18
TGTGCCAGCAGGGCCCCTAGGGCAGGGACCTGGGCCAAAAACATTAAGTACTTC CASRAPRAGTWAKNIKYF NA TRBJ2-4 once TRBV26
TGTGCCAGCAGCTTAGGCCGCGGGATAGGAAACACCATATATTTT CASSLGRGIGNTIYF NA TRBJ1-3 few TRBV7-2
TGCAGTGCTAGGGTTCGGGGCTACACCTTC CSARVRGYTF NA TRBJ1-2 NA TRBV20-1
TGTGCCAGCAGTTTAGTCGACAGACTTAATGAAAAACTGTTTTTT CASSLVDRLNEKLFF NA TRBJ1-4 NA TRBV28
TGTGCCAGCAGTTACGAGGGACTCCCCGGTAACTATGGCTACACCTTC CASSYEGLPGNYGYTF NA TRBJ1-2 NA TRBV6-6
TGTGCCAGCAGCTTCAACTTGGAGCAGTACTTC CASSFNLEQYF NA TRBJ2-7 many TRBV7-9
TGTGCCAGCAGGCGGGACACTGAAAACTCCTACAATGAGCAGTTCTTC CASRRDTENSYNEQFF NA TRBJ2-1 many TRBV7-8
TGCAGTGCTAGCGGCGGGGGTCTGTATGGCTACACCTTC CSASGGGLYGYTF NA TRBJ1-2 NA TRBV20-1
TGTGCCAGCTCTCCCGCGCGGGACAGGAGCACAGATACGCAGTATTTT CASSPARDRSTDTQYF TRBD1 TRBJ2-3 NA TRBV18
TGTGCCAGCGGATCAGCGAGGCAAGAGACCCAGTACTTC CASGSARQETQYF NA TRBJ2-5 few TRBV11-2
TGTGCCAGCAGCTCGGTGGAGACCTCCGGAAACACCATATATTTT CASSSVETSGNTIYF NA TRBJ1-3 few TRBV7-2
TGTGCCAGCAGTGAACCGCCGAACTATGGCTACACCTTC CASSEPPNYGYTF NA TRBJ1-2 few TRBV2
TGTGCCAGCAGCCCCACAGGGTCGAACACCGGGGAGCTGTTTTTT CASSPTGSNTGELFF NA TRBJ2-2 few TRBV7-3
TGCAGCGCTGGGGCCAGAAGCGGGGAGCTGTTTTTT CSAGARSGELFF NA TRBJ2-2 NA TRBV29-1
TGTGCCAGCAGCTTACGGGGGGCCCTTCCAGATACGCAGTATTTT CASSLRGALPDTQYF NA TRBJ2-3 many TRBV7-2
TGCAGTGCATCCAGGGCGAACACTGAAGCTTTCTTT CSASRANTEAFF NA TRBJ1-1 NA TRBV20-1
TGTGCCAGCAGCTTCGCAGGGAGGAATGAAAAACTGTTTTTT CASSFAGRNEKLFF NA TRBJ1-4 NA TRBV7-9
TGTGCCAGCAGTACGAGGACAGGGGGCTCGACTGAAGCTTTCTTT CASSTRTGGSTEAFF TRBD1 TRBJ1-1 NA TRBV2
TGTGCCAGCAGCATGGGACTAGCGCGGTTCGACAATGAGCAGTTCTTC CASSMGLARFDNEQFF TRBD2 TRBJ2-1 many TRBV7-9
TGTGCCATCAGTGGGCCTGTAGGTAGTGGGGCCAACGGCCTGACTTTC CAISGPVGSGANGLTF NA TRBJ2-6 NA TRBV10-3
TGTGCCAGCAGTTTGGGGGACAGGGAGAAGTACTTC CASSLGDREKYF TRBD1 TRBJ2-7 NA TRBV12-3/TRBV12-4
TGTGCCAGCAGTTTAGTGGGGGGTTCACCCCTCCACTTT CASSLVGGSPLHF NA TRBJ1-6 NA TRBV28
TGTGCCAGTATTTCGGGGGATATCGGGGAGCTGTTTTTT CASISGDIGELFF NA TRBJ2-2 many TRBV19
TGTGCCAGTAGGGACAGGGGCCGCTCTGGGGCCAACGTCCTGACTTTC CASRDRGRSGANVLTF TRBD1 TRBJ2-6 few TRBV19
TGTGCCAGCAGCTCTGGGGGACTAGAGGGCGGAAAGACCCAGTACTTC CASSSGGLEGGKTQYF TRBD2 TRBJ2-5 many TRBV7-6
TGTGCCAGCAGCTCCCCCGTGAGCGGGTTTACCAAAAACATTCAGTACTTC CASSSPVSGFTKNIQYF NA TRBJ2-4 few TRBV5-4
TGTGCCAGTAGTCTGGACCGCCCCGGGGAAGCTTTCTTT CASSLDRPGEAFF NA TRBJ1-1 few TRBV19
TGTGCCAGCACCGTCGTGGCCCCGTTCTACAATGAGCAGTTCTTC CASTVVAPFYNEQFF NA TRBJ2-1 NA TRBV6-1